This is a list of T cell receptor beta chains from one sample in a study of Graves' ophthalmopathy and Graves' hyperthyroidism. One entry per CDR3 protein results from TCRdb running MiXCR on the multiplex PCR reads. The sample lists approximately 480,000 distinct CDR3 sequences, 14% occurring once. The sample was blood. The receptor set was obtained from a woman under 40 with Graves' ophthalmopathy. Each CDR3 is given with its conserved first and last residue. D genes are given only for firm matches. The listing skips clone size in some rows; elsewhere it reads once, few, many or a size class.

J,size,D,V,DNA,CDR3
TRBJ2-7,once,TRBD1,TRBV25-1,TGTGCCAGCAGTGCTACACCGGGACAGGGGGCCTCCTACGAGCAGTACTTC,CASSATPGQGASYEQYF
TRBJ2-7,many,TRBD1,TRBV12-3/TRBV12-4,TGTGCCAGCAGCCGCCGGGACAGGAGAGGCGAGCAGTACTTC,CASSRRDRRGEQYF
TRBJ1-5,-,-,TRBV5-1,TGCGCCAGCAGCTTTGACGGGATCTATCAGCCCCAGCATTTT,CASSFDGIYQPQHF
TRBJ2-4,many,TRBD2,TRBV19,TGTGCCAGTACCATGGGAGGGCATGCCAAAAACATTCAGTACTTC,CASTMGGHAKNIQYF
TRBJ1-5,-,TRBD1,TRBV18,TGTGCCAGCTCACCAAGGACAGGGGGCAGGGTTCAGCCCCAGCATTTT,CASSPRTGGRVQPQHF
TRBJ1-1,many,-,TRBV6-5,TGTGCCAGCAGTTACGCGGGTTTCGGCACTGAAGCTTTCTTT,CASSYAGFGTEAFF
TRBJ2-2,many,TRBD1,TRBV7-2,TGTGCCAGCAGCGGACGACAGGGTAGGACCGGGGAGCTGTTTTTT,CASSGRQGRTGELFF
TRBJ1-6,many,TRBD1,TRBV6-1,TGTGCCAGCAGTGATACAGGGGGCTCGAATTCACCCCTCCACTTT,CASSDTGGSNSPLHF
TRBJ2-7,many,TRBD2,TRBV20-1,TGCAGTGCTAGTATACTAGCGGGACAATCCTACGAGCAGTACTTC,CSASILAGQSYEQYF
TRBJ2-5,many,-,TRBV7-2,TGTGCCAGCAGCACACAGGGTATGCAAGAGACCCAGTACTTC,CASSTQGMQETQYF
TRBJ1-2,many,TRBD1,TRBV28,TGTGCCAGCAGTAGTGACAGGGGGCTATTCTATGGCTACACCTTC,CASSSDRGLFYGYTF
TRBJ1-2,many,-,TRBV4-1,TGCGCCAGCAGCCAAGATCCCTCTAGGCACTATGGCTACACCTTC,CASSQDPSRHYGYTF
TRBJ1-5,few,-,TRBV28,TGTGCCAGCAGTTCACCCAGACGGGAGACGCATCAGCCCCAGCATTTT,CASSSPRRETHQPQHF
TRBJ1-2,once,-,TRBV28,TGTGCCAGCAGTTTATACAGCAACTATGGCTACACCTTC,CASSLYSNYGYTF
TRBJ1-2,many,-,TRBV4-1,TGCGCCAGCAGCCAACCGAGGACTTCGGGCTACACCTTC,CASSQPRTSGYTF
TRBJ2-7,many,-,TRBV6-2/TRBV6-3,TGTGCCAGCACCCAGGGCAGGAGGACCTACGAGCAGTACTTC,CASTQGRRTYEQYF
TRBJ1-2,-,-,TRBV4-1,TGCGCCAGCAGCCAAGCGGCGGGACGTTTCGTATCAAACTATGGCTACACCTTC,CASSQAAGRFVSNYGYTF
TRBJ2-2,few,TRBD2,TRBV5-1,TGCGCCAGCAGCTGGAGCGGGAGCACCGGGGAGCTGTTTTTT,CASSWSGSTGELFF
TRBJ1-5,many,-,TRBV6-5,TGTGCCAGCCCCTTCGAGACAGTAAGCAATCAGCCCCAGCATTTT,CASPFETVSNQPQHF
TRBJ1-5,many,-,TRBV7-9,TGTGCCAGCAGCTCAAGCCTGACGGGAGGACAGCCCCAGCATTTT,CASSSSLTGGQPQHF
TRBJ2-2,few,TRBD1,TRBV12-3/TRBV12-4,TGTGCCAGCTCGCCTTTAACCGGGACAGGGACCGGGGAGCTGTTTTTT,CASSPLTGTGTGELFF
TRBJ2-2,many,-,TRBV6-1,TGTGCCAGCAGTGAAAATCCGGACACCGGGGAGCTGTTTTTT,CASSENPDTGELFF
TRBJ2-7,many,-,TRBV28,TGTGCCAGCAGTTTCTTAACGGACCCTTACGAGCAGTACTTC,CASSFLTDPYEQYF
TRBJ2-7,-,-,TRBV6-1,TGTGCCAGCAGCGAAGGTTATGGAGCCTCCTACGAGCAGTACTTC,CASSEGYGASYEQYF
TRBJ2-5,many,-,TRBV7-8,-,CASSLVVRARETQYF
TRBJ2-7,many,-,TRBV27,TGTGCCAGCAGTTTATCCTTTGTAGGGATTTACGAGCAGTACTTC,CASSLSFVGIYEQYF
TRBJ1-2,many,-,TRBV5-5,TGTGCCAGCAGCTTGGCCCGGCCTATTCATGACGGCTACACCTTC,CASSLARPIHDGYTF
TRBJ1-1,many,-,TRBV6-1,TGTGCCAGCAGTCAAGCGGGGGGAGACACTGAAGCTTTCTTT,CASSQAGGDTEAFF
TRBJ2-7,-,-,TRBV12-3/TRBV12-4,TGTGCCAGCAGATACCCGGGGGGCTACGAGCAGTGCTTC,CASRYPGGYEQCF
TRBJ2-2,few,TRBD1,TRBV2,TGTGCCATCCGACAGGGGTGGAACACCGGGGAGCTGTTTTTT,CAIRQGWNTGELFF
TRBJ2-5,-,-,TRBV6-1,TGTGCCAGCAGACTTACAGGGAGGGAGACCCAGTACTTC,CASRLTGRETQYF
TRBJ1-2,few,-,TRBV5-1,TGCGCCAGCAGCTTGGAGGCCGATGCCTATGGCTACACCTTC,CASSLEADAYGYTF
TRBJ2-5,many,TRBD1,TRBV28,TGTGCCAGCGTTAGGCTGCGACAGGGCGAGCGGTGGGGAGAGACCCAGTACTTC,CASVRLRQGERWGETQYF
TRBJ2-2,few,-,TRBV2,TGTGCCAGCAGTGAACACCGGGGTTTGACAGGGGAGCTGTTTTTT,CASSEHRGLTGELFF
TRBJ2-2,many,-,TRBV19,TGTGCCAGTAGCCTGGAGGGTGGTCTTCCCTTGGGGGAGCTGTTTTTT,CASSLEGGLPLGELFF
TRBJ1-2,many,TRBD1,TRBV6-1,TGTGCCAGCAGTGATGGGGGGACAGTCGGCTACACCTTC,CASSDGGTVGYTF
TRBJ2-5,many,-,TRBV2,TGTGCCAGCAGTGACAGGGCGGAGACCCAGTACTTC,CASSDRAETQYF
TRBJ1-5,-,TRBD1,TRBV12-5,TGTGCTAGCTCCCCAGGGACAGGGGCATATGGGAGCAATCAGCCCCAGCATTTT,CASSPGTGAYGSNQPQHF
TRBJ2-5,many,-,TRBV27,TGTGCCAGTTCCCCGGGTAGGAGTCAAGAGACCCAGTACTTC,CASSPGRSQETQYF
TRBJ2-5,-,-,TRBV2,TGTGCCAGCAGGGGTCCAGAGACCCAGTACTTC,CASRGPETQYF
TRBJ1-1,-,TRBD1,TRBV2,TGTGCCAGCACCCAGGACAGGGCCACTGAAGCTTTCTTT,CASTQDRATEAFF
TRBJ2-7,few,-,TRBV20-1,TGCAGTGCTAGACAGGTTCTATCCTACGAGCAGTACTTC,CSARQVLSYEQYF
TRBJ2-5,many,TRBD2,TRBV11-2,TGTGCCAGCACCCTGGGACTAGCGAGGGAGACCCAGTACTTC,CASTLGLARETQYF
TRBJ2-5,few,-,TRBV3-1,TGTGCCAGCAGCCAAGCCGGGACATTGAAAGAGACCCAGTACTTC,CASSQAGTLKETQYF
TRBJ2-2,many,-,TRBV7-2,TGTGCCAGCAGCTGGCAGGGGTTAGGCGGGGAGCTGTTTTTT,CASSWQGLGGELFF
TRBJ2-5,many,TRBD1,TRBV7-2,TGTGCCAGCAGCCAAATAGGGACAGGAGGACAAGAGACCCAGTACTTC,CASSQIGTGGQETQYF
TRBJ1-1,many,-,TRBV5-1,TGCGCCAGCAGCTTGTATGGGGAGATGAACACTGAAGCTTTCTTT,CASSLYGEMNTEAFF
TRBJ1-2,many,-,TRBV30,TGTGCCTGGAAAGGCAGTAACTATGGCTACACCTTC,CAWKGSNYGYTF
TRBJ1-5,many,TRBD1,TRBV20-1,TGCAGTGCTGCCGTGCGGACAGGGTCTCAGCCCCAGCATTTT,CSAAVRTGSQPQHF
TRBJ2-2,many,-,TRBV7-9,TGTGCCAGCAGCAAAGCTAGCGAACACACCGGGGAGCTGTTTTTT,CASSKASEHTGELFF
TRBJ1-2,-,-,TRBV7-9,TGTGCCAGCACCACACTTGACAGGAACTATGGCTACACCTTC,CASTTLDRNYGYTF